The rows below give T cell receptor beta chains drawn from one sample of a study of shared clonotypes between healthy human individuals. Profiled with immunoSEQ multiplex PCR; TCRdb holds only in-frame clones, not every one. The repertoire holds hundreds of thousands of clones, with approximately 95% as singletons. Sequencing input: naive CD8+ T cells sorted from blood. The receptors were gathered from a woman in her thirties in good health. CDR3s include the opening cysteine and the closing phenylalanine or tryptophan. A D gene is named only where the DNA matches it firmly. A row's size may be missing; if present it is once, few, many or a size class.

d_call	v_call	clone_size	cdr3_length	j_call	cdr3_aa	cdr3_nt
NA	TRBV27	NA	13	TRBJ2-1	CASSLFVGNEQFF	TGTGCCAGCAGTTTATTCGTCGGGAATGAGCAGTTCTTC
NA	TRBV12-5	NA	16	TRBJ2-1	CASGLVGKGIFDEQFF	TGTGCTAGTGGTTTGGTAGGGAAGGGGATTTTCGATGAGCAGTTCTTC
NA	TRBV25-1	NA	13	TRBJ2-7	CASSEYPDYEQYF	TGTGCCAGCAGTGAATACCCAGACTACGAGCAGTACTTC
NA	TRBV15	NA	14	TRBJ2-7	CATSSRGFAYEQYF	TGTGCCACCAGCAGCCGGGGTTTTGCCTACGAGCAGTACTTC
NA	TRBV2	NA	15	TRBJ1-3	CASSLDSISGNTIYF	TGTGCCAGCAGTTTAGACAGTATCTCTGGAAACACCATATATTTT
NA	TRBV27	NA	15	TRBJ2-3	CASSTTGLSGDTQYF	TGTGCCAGCAGTACTACAGGACTGTCAGGAGATACGCAGTATTTT
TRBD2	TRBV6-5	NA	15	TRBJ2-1	CASSAYRTSGNEQFF	TGTGCCAGCAGTGCCTATAGGACTAGCGGCAATGAGCAGTTCTTC
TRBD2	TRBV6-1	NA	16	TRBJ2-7	CASSGTSGTLTYEQYF	TGTGCCAGCAGTGGGACTAGCGGGACCCTCACCTACGAGCAGTACTTC
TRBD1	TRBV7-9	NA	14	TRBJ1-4	CASSSGTGNEKLFF	TGTGCCAGCAGCTCCGGGACAGGGAATGAAAAACTGTTTTTT
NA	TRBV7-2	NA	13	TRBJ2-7	CASSFGISYEQYF	TGTGCCAGCAGCTTCGGGATCTCCTACGAGCAGTACTTC
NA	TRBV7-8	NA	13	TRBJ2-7	CASSLRDTGEQYF	TGTGCCAGCAGCTTAAGGGACACGGGCGAGCAGTACTTC
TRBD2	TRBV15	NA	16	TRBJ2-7	CATSREAGVAAYEQYF	TGTGCCACCAGCAGAGAAGCGGGAGTTGCCGCCTACGAGCAGTACTTC
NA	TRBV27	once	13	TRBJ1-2	CASSLGSGYGYTF	TGTGCCAGCAGCCTGGGGTCGGGGTATGGCTACACCTTC
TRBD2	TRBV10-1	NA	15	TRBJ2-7	CASSESAGGSYEQYF	TGCGCCAGCAGTGAGTCTGCGGGAGGTTCCTACGAGCAGTACTTC
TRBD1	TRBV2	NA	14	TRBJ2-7	CASKRGTGEYEQYF	TGTGCCAGCAAGCGTGGGACAGGGGAGTACGAGCAGTACTTC
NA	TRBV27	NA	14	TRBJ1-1	CASSLSFRTTEAFF	TGTGCCAGCAGTTTATCGTTTAGGACCACTGAAGCTTTCTTT
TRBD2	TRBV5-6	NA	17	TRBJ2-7	CASSPPGEGKNSYEQYF	TGTGCCAGCTCCCCTCCCGGGGAGGGTAAAAACTCCTACGAGCAGTACTTC
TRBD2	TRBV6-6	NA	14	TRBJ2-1	CASSFYRTSNEQFF	TGTGCCAGCAGTTTTTATCGGACTAGCAATGAGCAGTTCTTC
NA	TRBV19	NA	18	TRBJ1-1	CASSIDSAGFGGGTEAFF	TGTGCCAGTAGTATAGATTCGGCAGGGTTTGGAGGGGGCACTGAAGCTTTCTTT
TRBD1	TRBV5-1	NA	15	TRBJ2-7	CASSSPGQDFYEQYF	TGCGCCAGCAGTTCCCCGGGACAGGACTTCTACGAGCAGTACTTC
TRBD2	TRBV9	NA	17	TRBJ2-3	CASSVARETSDAREQYF	TGTGCCAGCAGCGTAGCTCGAGAGACTAGCGACGCCCGGGAGCAGTATTTT
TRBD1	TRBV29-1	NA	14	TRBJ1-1	CSAPTGTVNTEAFF	TGCAGCGCACCCACCGGGACAGTTAACACTGAAGCTTTCTTT
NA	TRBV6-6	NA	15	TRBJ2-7	CASSLSGASSYEQYF	TGTGCCAGCAGTCTTAGCGGAGCTAGCTCCTACGAGCAGTACTTC
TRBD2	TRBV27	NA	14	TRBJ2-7	CASSNSGSSYEQYF	TGTGCCAGCAGCAATAGCGGGAGCTCCTACGAGCAGTACTTC
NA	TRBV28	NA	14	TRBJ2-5	CASSLNTAGETQYF	TGTGCCAGCAGTTTAAATACGGCAGGGGAGACCCAGTACTTC
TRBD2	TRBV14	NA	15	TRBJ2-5	CASSPWTSTQETQYF	TGTGCCAGCAGCCCATGGACTAGTACTCAAGAGACCCAGTACTTC
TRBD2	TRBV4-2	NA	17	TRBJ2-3	CASSQDLWGGEADTQYF	TGTGCCAGCAGCCAAGATCTCTGGGGAGGGGAGGCGGATACGCAGTATTTT
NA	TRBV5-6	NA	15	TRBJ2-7	CASSFLSRGPYEQYF	TGTGCCAGCAGCTTTCTGTCGCGGGGCCCCTACGAGCAGTACTTC
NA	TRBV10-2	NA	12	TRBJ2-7	CASSESRDNFYF	TGCGCCAGCAGTGAGTCCCGGGACAACTTCTACTTC
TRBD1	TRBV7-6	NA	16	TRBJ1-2	CASSPTRTGGDDGYTF	TGTGCCAGCAGCCCAACCCGGACAGGGGGTGACGATGGCTACACCTTC
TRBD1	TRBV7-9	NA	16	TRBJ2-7	CASSGTGGFGSYEQYF	TGTGCCAGCAGCGGGACAGGGGGCTTCGGTTCTTACGAGCAGTACTTC
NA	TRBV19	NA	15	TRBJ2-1	CASSIGRGSYNEQFF	TGTGCCAGTAGTATAGGACGGGGCTCCTACAATGAGCAGTTCTTC
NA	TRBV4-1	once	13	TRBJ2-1	CASRVVGSNEQFF	TGCGCCAGCAGAGTCGTTGGATCCAATGAGCAGTTCTTC
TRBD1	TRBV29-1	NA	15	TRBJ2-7	CSVSSFPGTAYEQYF	TGCAGCGTTTCATCCTTCCCAGGGACAGCCTACGAGCAGTACTTC
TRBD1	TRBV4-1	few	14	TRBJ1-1	CASRLTGGNTEAFF	TGCGCCAGCAGGTTGACAGGGGGGAACACTGAAGCTTTCTTT
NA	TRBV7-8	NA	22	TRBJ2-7	CASSHLMADSTMDGTAFYEQYF	TGTGCCAGCAGCCACCTTATGGCGGACAGCACAATGGACGGAACGGCGTTCTACGAGCAGTACTTC
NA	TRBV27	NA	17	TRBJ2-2	CASSLRTVNTLAGELFF	TGTGCCAGCAGTCTACGGACAGTAAACACCCTGGCCGGGGAGCTGTTTTTT
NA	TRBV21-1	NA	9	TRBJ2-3	CARDYTQYF	TGTGCCAGGGATTATACGCAGTATTTT
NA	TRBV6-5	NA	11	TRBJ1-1	CASSPVTEAFF	TGTGCCAGCAGTCCCGTCACTGAAGCTTTCTTT
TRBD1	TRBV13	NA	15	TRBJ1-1	CASSTGTAMNTEAFF	TGTGCCAGCAGCACAGGGACAGCCATGAACACTGAAGCTTTCTTT
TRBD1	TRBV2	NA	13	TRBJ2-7	CASSTGDSYEQYF	TGTGCCAGCAGTACAGGGGACTCCTACGAGCAGTACTTC
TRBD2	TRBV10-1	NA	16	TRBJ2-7	CASSEQGLAGSYEQYF	TGCGCCAGCAGTGAACAGGGACTAGCGGGATCCTACGAGCAGTACTTC
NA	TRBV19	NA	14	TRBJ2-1	CASADGVSYNEQFF	TGTGCCAGTGCGGACGGAGTGTCCTACAATGAGCAGTTCTTC
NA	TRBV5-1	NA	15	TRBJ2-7	CASSSTTGTYYEQYF	TGCGCCAGCAGCTCCACCACCGGGACATACTACGAGCAGTACTTC
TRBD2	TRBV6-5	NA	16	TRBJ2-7	CASSYSSGSRSYEQYF	TGTGCCAGCAGTTACTCGAGCGGGAGTCGGTCCTACGAGCAGTACTTC
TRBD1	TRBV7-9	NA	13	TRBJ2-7	CASSLGQGNEQYF	TGTGCCAGCAGCCTGGGACAGGGCAACGAGCAGTACTTC
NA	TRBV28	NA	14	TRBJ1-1	CASSLVGARTEAFF	TGTGCCAGCAGTTTAGTAGGGGCTCGAACTGAAGCTTTCTTT
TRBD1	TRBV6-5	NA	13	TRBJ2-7	CASSYTDRDEQYF	TGTGCCAGCAGTTACACGGACAGGGACGAGCAGTACTTC
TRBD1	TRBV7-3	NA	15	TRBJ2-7	CASSPSPGQLYEQYF	TGTGCCAGCAGCCCAAGCCCGGGACAGCTCTACGAGCAGTACTTC
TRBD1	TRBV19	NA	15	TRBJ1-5	CASSMTGMSNQPQHF	TGTGCCAGTTCGATGACAGGGATGAGCAATCAGCCCCAGCATTTT
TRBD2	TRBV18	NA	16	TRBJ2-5	CASSPGFSGRGETQYF	TGTGCCAGCTCACCGGGCTTTAGCGGGAGAGGGGAGACCCAGTACTTC
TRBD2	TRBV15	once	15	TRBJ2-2	CATSMGEGLPGELFF	TGTGCCACCAGCATGGGGGAGGGCCTCCCCGGGGAGCTGTTTTTT
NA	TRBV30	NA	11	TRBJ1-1	CACPRDFGAFF	TGTGCCTGCCCCCGGGACTTTGGTGCTTTCTTT